Shown below are 32 T cell receptor beta chains from a single sample sequenced in a study of cytomegalovirus exposure and HLA in healthy donors. The PCR was carried out with 60 Vbeta primers and 13 Jbeta primers. Generated by immunoSEQ multiplex PCR, the TCRdb table keeps only in-frame clones and is missing some. In the table there are about 130,000 clones, approximately 85% of which are singletons. The material sequenced was PBMCs. Receptor source: a boy between 10 and 17 years old in good health and CMV-seronegative.

The V gene is TRBV4-2, the J gene TRBJ2-3; a weak D match, TRBD2 (6 bases). Germline CDR1 is LGHNA and CDR2 is YNFKEQ. CDR3 length: 18 amino acids. V was shortened by 2 bases and J by 0 bases, with 18 bases between the two germline ends. CDR3 residues: CASSQPTSSGTSTDTQYF. CDR3 DNA: TGTGCCAGCAGCCAACCGACGAGTAGTGGGACTAGCACAGATACGCAGTATTTT.

The chain is built from TRBV18 and TRBJ1-1, with unresolved D. Germline assignment: CDR1 KGHSH and CDR2 LQKENI. The V gene lost 0 bases and the J gene lost 0 bases, with 8 bases spanning the gap. This CDR3 comprises 15 residues. The CDR3 sequence: CASSPPSGMNTEAFF. The CDR3 coding sequence is TGTGCCAGCTCACCACCTTCCGGGATGAACACTGAAGCTTTCTTT.

This clone appeared a few times. The chain has TRBV7-2 and TRBJ1-1; TRBD1 aligns across 9 bases. The CDR3 is 15 amino acids. Germline V CDR1 and CDR2: SGHTA, FQGNSA. The ends lost 3 bases at V and 1 base at J; junction bases unmatched: 3. CDR3 DNA: TGTGCCAGCAGCTTGAACAGGGGGCCGAACACTGAAGCTTTCTTT. Amino acids: CASSLNRGPNTEAFF.

This chain connects TRBV30 to TRBJ1-1; D unclear. This CDR3 region has 13 residues. CDR1 GTSNPN and CDR2 SVGIG come from the germline V gene (reference sequence). Deletions cut 4 bases from V and 7 bases from J, with 16 bases between. In DNA, the CDR3 is TGTGCCTGGACCAACCCACGAGGGCGTGAAGCTTTCTTT. It translates to CAWTNPRGREAFF. Using reference TRBV30 and TRBJ1-1 for the parts outside the CDR3, the full variable domain is SQTIHQWPATLVQPVGSPLSLECTVEGTSNPNLYWYRQAAGRGLQLLFYSVGIGQISSEVPQNLSASRPQDRQFILSSKKLLLSDSGFYLCAWTNPRGREAFFGQGTRLTVV.

The rearrangement links TRBV5-1 to TRBJ1-5; unclear D gene. The CDR3 loop spans 15 amino acids. V shed 9 bases and J shed 4 bases, with 20 bases lying between them. Looked up from germline, CDR1 is SGHRS and CDR2 is YFSETQ. This CDR3 reads CATTFERGPNQPQHF. The CDR3 DNA reads TGCGCCACCACCTTCGAACGTGGCCCAAATCAGCCCCAGCATTTT.

CDR3 DNA sequence: TGTGCCAGCAGCGTAGAGGAGAGAGTCGGGGAGCTGTTTTTT. As protein: CASSVEERVGELFF. The chain is built from TRBV9 and TRBJ2-2; D gene ambiguous. The CDR3 covers 14 residues. Germline V gene lookup returns CDR1 SGDLS and CDR2 YYNGEE. V was pared by 0 bases and J by 7 bases, with 10 bases between.

This rearrangement joins TRBV30 to TRBJ2-3, with 10 bases lining up with TRBD2. CDR1 is GTSNPN and CDR2 is SVGIG in the germline V gene (reference sequence). The junction had 2 bases not matched to a gene; V was cut back by 5 bases and J by 0 bases. The CDR3 consists of 14 residues. CDR3 in DNA: TGTGCCTGGCTGACTAGCGGGAGCACAGATACGCAGTATTTT. Residues: CAWLTSGSTDTQYF.

The chain employs TRBV29-1 and TRBJ2-1; 11 nucleotides match TRBD2. The germline V gene encodes CDR1 SQVTM and CDR2 ANQGSEA. The CDR3 spans 14 residues. The V segment lost 3 bases and the J segment 7 bases; nucleotides outside the gene matches: 5. CDR3 sequence (DNA): TGCAGCGTTGAGACGACTAGCGGGATAAATGAGCAGTTCTTC. Translating gives CSVETTSGINEQFF.

The V and J genes are TRBV6-1 and TRBJ2-5, with 8 bases lining up with TRBD1. The CDR3 consists of 14 residues. With V trimmed by 3 bases and J by 4 bases, 4 bases remained unmatched. CDR1 is MNHNS, CDR2 SASEGT, per germline. Here the CDR3 reads CASSEVTGVETQYF. The CDR3 DNA reads as TGTGCCAGCAGTGAGGTGACAGGGGTAGAGACCCAGTACTTC.

The rearrangement links TRBV2 to TRBJ1-1, with D possibly TRBD1 on 5 matching bases. V was trimmed by 7 bases and J by 5 bases, leaving 11 bases between them. Germline V gene lookup returns CDR1 SNHLY and CDR2 FYNNEI. This CDR3 contains 12 residues. The CDR3 loop reads CASISRVTEAFF. The CDR3 nucleotides read TGTGCCAGCATTTCCAGGGTGACTGAAGCTTTCTTT.

The chain couples TRBV15 to TRBJ1-3; 9 bases map to TRBD1. Trimming at V came to 2 bases and at J to 4 bases, leaving 6 bases not matched to a gene. Germline CDR1 and CDR2: LNHNV and YYDKDF (reference sequence). The CDR3 runs to 16 residues. As DNA, the CDR3 is TGTGCCACCAGCAGACATGGACAGGGGAAAGGAAACACCATATATTTT. This sequence encodes CATSRHGQGKGNTIYF.

This rearrangement joins TRBV6-5 to TRBJ2-2; 8 nucleotides agree with TRBD1. Germline CDR1 reads MNHEY; CDR2 reads SVGAGI. Trimming took 5 bases from V and 0 from J; bases not matched to a gene: 2. The CDR3 length is 15 residues. DNA of the CDR3: TGTGCCAGCAGTCCGGGACAGGCGAACACCGGGGAGCTGTTTTTT. Protein sequence: CASSPGQANTGELFF.

The chain joins TRBV5-4 to TRBJ1-2; 10 nucleotides line up with TRBD1. Germline V gene data show CDR1 as SGHNT and CDR2 as YYREEE (reference sequence). V was clipped by 3 bases and J by 7 bases; unmatched bases: 9. CDR3 length: 15 amino acids. The CDR3 sequence is CASSSPGTGVCGYTF. The CDR3 DNA sequence: TGTGCCAGCAGCTCGCCCGGGACAGGGGTGTGTGGCTACACCTTC.

The chain joins TRBV27 to TRBJ1-6; the D is unclear. Germline assignment: CDR1 MNHEY and CDR2 SMNVEV (reference sequence). V gave up 5 bases and J gave up 7 bases, with 12 bases separating them. The CDR3 extends over 14 amino acids. The CDR3: CASSPSELNSPLHF. The CDR3 nucleotides read TGTGCCAGCAGTCCCAGCGAGCTGAATTCACCCCTCCACTTT.

The chain recombines TRBV10-2 with TRBJ2-1; 11 positions agree with TRBD1. Germline loops: CDR1 WSHSY, CDR2 SAAADI. The ends lost 6 bases at V and 6 bases at J; junction bases unmatched: 7. The CDR3 totals 15 residues. CDR3 coding DNA: TGCGCCAGCAGGGGGGGACAGGGGGGGTTCAATGAGCAGTTCTTC. Protein sequence: CASRGGQGGFNEQFF.

The chain employs TRBV19 and TRBJ2-3, with a possible D match to TRBD2 (6 bases). Germline CDR1 is LNHDA and CDR2 is SQIVND (reference sequence). This CDR3 has 15 amino acids. Between the trimmed V and J ends, which lost 3 bases and 2 bases, there was a span of 12 bases. CDR3 in amino acids: CASSIEEGTTDTQYF. In DNA form, the CDR3 reads TGTGCCAGTAGTATTGAGGAGGGAACCACAGATACGCAGTATTTT. The full variable domain, with the rest looked up from reference TRBV19 and TRBJ2-3, is DGGITQSPKYLFRKEGQNVTLSCEQNLNHDAMYWYRQDPGQGLRLIYYSQIVNDFQKGDIAEGYSVSREKKESFPLTVTSAQKNPTAFYLCASSIEEGTTDTQYFGPGTRLTVL.

The V and J genes are TRBV19 and TRBJ2-1; 8 bases are shared with TRBD1. CDR1 and CDR2 (germline): LNHDA, SQIVND (reference sequence). V shed 4 bases and J 6 bases; nucleotides not matched to a gene: 2. The CDR3 loop spans 13 amino acids. The CDR3 spells CASSTQGANEQFF. CDR3 bases: TGTGCCAGTAGTACGCAGGGGGCCAATGAGCAGTTCTTC.

CDR3 in DNA: TGTGCCAGCAGCCGTCGACTAGCGGGGGGCCAAGAGACCCAGTACTTC. Protein sequence: CASSRRLAGGQETQYF. V is TRBV7-2 and J is TRBJ2-5, with 13 nucleotides matching TRBD2. The length of the CDR3 is 16 residues. CDR1 is SGHTA, CDR2 FQGNSA, per germline. The ends lost 5 bases at V and 1 base at J; junction bases unmatched: 4.

The chain joins TRBV4-2 to TRBJ2-7; no firm D call. The V gene's germline CDR1 is LGHNA and CDR2 YNFKEQ. The CDR3 totals 14 residues. The V gene lost 0 bases and the J gene lost 7 bases, with 13 bases spanning the gap. The CDR3 is CASSQDNQAREQYF. The CDR3, as DNA: TGTGCCAGCAGCCAAGATAACCAGGCCAGGGAGCAGTACTTC.

This clone was counted a few times. V and J are TRBV6-5 and TRBJ1-4; TRBD1 might be the D (5 bases). The V gene lost 7 bases and the J gene lost 9 bases, with 15 bases spanning the gap. Germline assignment: CDR1 MNHEY and CDR2 SVGAGI. The CDR3 length is 13 residues. The CDR3 loop is CASMGRVDQKLFF. The DNA for the CDR3 is TGTGCCAGCATGGGCAGGGTTGATCAAAAACTGTTTTTT.

J is TRBJ2-7 and V is TRBV19; the match to TRBD1 covers 8 bases. V dropped 7 bases and J dropped 3; count of bases not matched to a gene: 8. CDR3 size: 14 residues. Germline CDR1 and CDR2: LNHDA and SQIVND (reference sequence). The CDR3 DNA reads TGTGCCAGTACCCCGCCGGACAGGGACTACGAGCAGTACTTC. It is translated as CASTPPDRDYEQYF. The variable domain in full, with the rest retrieved from reference TRBV19 and TRBJ2-7, is DGGITQSPKYLFRKEGQNVTLSCEQNLNHDAMYWYRQDPGQGLRLIYYSQIVNDFQKGDIAEGYSVSREKKESFPLTVTSAQKNPTAFYLCASTPPDRDYEQYFGPGTRLTVT.

For the CDR3, the DNA is TGTGCCAGCAGCGTAGAGACTAGCGGGACCGGAGAGCAGTTCTTC. It encodes CASSVETSGTGEQFF. This chain joins TRBV9 and TRBJ2-1, with TRBD2 matching over 11 bases. The germline V gene encodes CDR1 SGDLS and CDR2 YYNGEE. The CDR3 consists of 15 residues. V shed 0 bases, J shed 10 bases, and the junction held 6 bases outside the gene matches.

The chain links TRBV19 to TRBJ2-7; tentatively, D is TRBD1 (5 bases). Germline-derived CDR1 and CDR2 are LNHDA and SQIVND (reference sequence). The ends were cut back, 9 bases at V and 2 bases at J, with 20 bases in the middle. The CDR3 length is 15 residues. CDR3: CASKRDSTFTYEQYF. Written as DNA, the CDR3 is TGTGCCAGCAAAAGAGACAGCACCTTCACCTACGAGCAGTACTTC.

This clone was seen a handful of times. This sequence joins TRBV5-8 and TRBJ1-1, with D tentatively TRBD1 (6 bases). Trimming shortened V by 4 bases and J by 5 bases, and 6 bases separated the two germline ends. The CDR3 sequence is 11 residues long. Per germline, CDR1 SGHTS and CDR2 YDEGEE. As DNA, the CDR3 is TGTGCCAGCAGCAGGGGGACTGAAGCTTTCTTT. Protein product: CASSRGTEAFF. Supplemented by reference TRBV5-8 and TRBJ1-1, the full variable domain reads EAGVTQSPTHLIKTRGQQATLRCSPISGHTSVYWYQQALGLGLQFLLWYDEGEERNRGNFPPRFSGRQFPNYSSELNVNALELEDSALYLCASSRGTEAFFGQGTRLTVV.

The genes are TRBV25-1 and TRBJ1-5; D remains unclear. Deletions cut 1 base from V and 3 bases from J, with 13 bases between. The CDR3 totals 16 residues. The germline gives CDR1 MGHDK, CDR2 SYGVNS. Here the CDR3 DNA reads TGTGCCAGCAGTGAATCGCGGGGTAGTTACAATCAGCCCCAGCATTTT. It yields the protein CASSESRGSYNQPQHF.

This clone is a singleton in its sample. The V call is TRBV15, the J call TRBJ2-1, with 7 bases aligning to TRBD2. V lost 0 bases, J lost 4 bases, and 9 bases stayed unmatched. The CDR3 is 17 amino acids. Germline assignment: CDR1 LNHNV and CDR2 YYDKDF (reference sequence). CDR3 coding DNA: TGTGCCACCAGCAGAGATGCCGGGGCGGGAGAATACAATGAGCAGTTCTTC. Translating gives CATSRDAGAGEYNEQFF.

On this clone: The junction does not match germline at one end; this may be a read error. V gene TRBV6-5 combines with J gene TRBJ1-5; TRBD1 matches 9 bases. This CDR3 comprises 14 residues. Looked up from germline, CDR1 is MNHEY and CDR2 is SVGAGI. CDR3: CAGSSDRGIQPQHF. Written as DNA, the CDR3 is TGTGCCGGCAGTTCGGACAGGGGAATCCAGCCCCAGCATTTT.

V usage is TRBV2 and J usage is TRBJ2-3, with TRBD2 matching over 8 bases. This CDR3 region has 19 residues. The V segment lost 2 bases and the J segment 1 base; nucleotides outside the gene matches: 14. From germline, CDR1 is SNHLY and CDR2 FYNNEI. As DNA, the CDR3 is TGTGCCAGCAGTGAACTCCCCCTCTCCGCGGGGGGCCGCACAGATACGCAGTATTTT. It is translated as CASSELPLSAGGRTDTQYF.

This clone showed up just once. The chain has TRBV7-2 and TRBJ2-5; TRBD1 aligns across 11 bases. The trim removed 3 bases at V and 4 bases at J, leaving 4 bases unmatched. Germline V gene sequence: CDR1 SGHTA, CDR2 FQGNSA. The CDR3 runs 15 residues. CDR3 sequence (DNA): TGTGCCAGCAGCTTTGGGACAGGGGGGGGAGAGACCCAGTACTTC. Its translation: CASSFGTGGGETQYF.

The chain is built from TRBV10-3 and TRBJ1-5; 9 positions match TRBD1. CDR1 ENHRY and CDR2 SYGVKD come from the germline V gene. The V and J ends lost 0 bases and 8 bases, in that order; junction bases with no gene match: 5. The CDR3 totals 15 residues. In DNA form, the CDR3 reads TGTGCCATCAGTGAGTCAGGACAGGGGAAGGAGCCCCAGCATTTT. Translation gives CAISESGQGKEPQHF.

The rearrangement joins TRBV12-5 to TRBJ2-2; 7 nucleotides match TRBD1. The CDR3 extends over 17 amino acids. The junction had 5 bases not matched to a gene; V was cut back by 0 bases and J by 1 base. CDR1 and CDR2 (germline): LGHNT, FRNRAP. CDR3 protein: CASGLVQGTVNTGELFF. The CDR3 coding sequence is TGTGCTAGTGGTTTGGTACAGGGGACGGTGAACACCGGGGAGCTGTTTTTT.

The chain combines TRBV5-1 with TRBJ2-3; 9 bases are a match to TRBD1. The V and J ends lost 0 bases and 3 bases, in that order; junction bases with no gene match: 5. The CDR3 runs 16 residues. Germline V gene data show CDR1 as SGHRS and CDR2 as YFSETQ. The CDR3 loop reads CASSLGQGVVTDTQYF. CDR3 bases: TGCGCCAGCAGCTTGGGACAGGGGGTGGTTACAGATACGCAGTATTTT. The whole variable domain, remainder taken from reference TRBV5-1 and TRBJ2-3, is KAGVTQTPRYLIKTRGQQVTLSCSPISGHRSVSWYQQTPGQGLQFLFEYFSETQRNKGNFPGRFSGRQFSNSRSEMNVSTLELGDSALYLCASSLGQGVVTDTQYFGPGTRLTVL.